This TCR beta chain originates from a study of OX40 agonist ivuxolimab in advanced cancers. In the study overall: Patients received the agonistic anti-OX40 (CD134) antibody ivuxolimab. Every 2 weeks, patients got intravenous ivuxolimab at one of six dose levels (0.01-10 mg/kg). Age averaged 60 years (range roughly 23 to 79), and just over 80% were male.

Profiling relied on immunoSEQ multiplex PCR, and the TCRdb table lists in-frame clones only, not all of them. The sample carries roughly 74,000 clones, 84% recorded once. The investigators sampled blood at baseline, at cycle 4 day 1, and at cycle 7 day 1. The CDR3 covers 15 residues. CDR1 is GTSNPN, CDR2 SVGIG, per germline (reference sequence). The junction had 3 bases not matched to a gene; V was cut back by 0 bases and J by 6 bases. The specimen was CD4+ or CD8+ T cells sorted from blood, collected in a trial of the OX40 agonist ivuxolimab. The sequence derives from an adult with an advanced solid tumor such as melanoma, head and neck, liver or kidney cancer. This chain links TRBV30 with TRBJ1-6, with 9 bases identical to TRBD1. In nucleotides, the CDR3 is TGTGCCTGGAGTGTAGCACAGGGGGCTAATTCACCCCTCCACTTT. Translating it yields CAWSVAQGANSPLHF.